The 6 T cell receptor beta chains presented below share a single source sample, sequenced in a study of OX40 agonist ivuxolimab in advanced cancers. The table came from immunoSEQ multiplex PCR; TCRdb's copy has only in-frame clones and leaves some out. This sample has tens of thousands of clones; over 75% occur once, and the top ten carry 0.85% to 1%. The sequences come from CD4+ or CD8+ T cells sorted from blood, collected in a trial of the OX40 agonist ivuxolimab. The receptors derive from an adult with an advanced solid tumor such as melanoma, head and neck, liver or kidney cancer.

J is TRBJ1-2 and V is TRBV6-5; D is unresolved. Per the germline V gene, CDR1 is MNHEY and CDR2 is SVGAGI. CDR3 length equals 13 residues. V lost 4 bases, J lost 0 bases, and 6 bases lay in between. The CDR3 spells CASSLGTNYGYTF. In DNA form, the CDR3 reads TGTGCCAGCAGTTTAGGGACTAACTATGGCTACACCTTC.

The gene calls are TRBV5-5 and TRBJ1-5; TRBD1 aligns across 7 bases. This CDR3 spans 16 amino acids. V was clipped by 4 bases and J by 0 bases; unmatched bases: 7. Germline CDR1 is SGHKS and CDR2 is YYEKEE (reference sequence). The CDR3 loop reads CASSPGQFDSNQPQHF. The CDR3 DNA reads TGTGCCAGCAGCCCGGGACAGTTCGATAGCAATCAGCCCCAGCATTTT.

The V and J genes are TRBV15 and TRBJ2-7; possibly TRBD1 or TRBD2 for D (5 bases each). The CDR3 totals 14 residues. CDR1 and CDR2 (germline): LNHNV, YYDKDF (reference sequence). The V end was cut by 5 bases, the J end by 0 bases, with 11 bases between. The CDR3 DNA reads TGTGCCACCAGCCGGGACCCAGGCTCCTACGAGCAGTACTTC. It translates to CATSRDPGSYEQYF.

The chain employs TRBV5-1 and TRBJ2-2; D is perhaps TRBD1 (6 bases). The CDR3 totals 15 residues. Trimming took off 4 bases at V and 8 bases at J, with 18 bases between the two ends. Per germline, CDR1 SGHRS and CDR2 YFSETQ. The DNA for the CDR3 is TGCGCCAGCAGCGACCACAGGGATCTAAGAGGGGAGCTGTTTTTT. This gives the protein CASSDHRDLRGELFF. Combining the CDR3 with reference TRBV5-1 and TRBJ2-2 gives the whole variable domain KAGVTQTPRYLIKTRGQQVTLSCSPISGHRSVSWYQQTPGQGLQFLFEYFSETQRNKGNFPGRFSGRQFSNSRSEMNVSTLELGDSALYLCASSDHRDLRGELFFGEGSRLTVL.

J is TRBJ2-5 and V is TRBV6-5; D may be TRBD1 (6 bases). CDR1 and CDR2 from the germline V gene are MNHEY and SVGAGI. This CDR3 is 15 amino acids long. Trimming cost V 5 bases and J 2 bases, with 15 bases left between them. DNA of the CDR3: TGTGCCAGCAGTGGGTGGGACACTCCACAAGAGACCCAGTACTTC. It is translated as CASSGWDTPQETQYF.

V gene TRBV4-1 combines with J gene TRBJ2-5; 12 bases are a match to TRBD2. The germline V gene has CDR1 MGHRA and CDR2 YSYEKL. V shed 1 base and J 5 bases; nucleotides not matched to a gene: 5. The CDR3 totals 16 residues. The DNA for the CDR3 is TGCGCCAGCAGCCAAGCCCCTAGCGGGGGGGTCGAGACCCAGTACTTC. Protein product: CASSQAPSGGVETQYF.